The 9 T cell receptor beta chains presented below share a single source sample, sequenced in a study of blood T cell repertoires in COVID-19. Here immunoSEQ multiplex PCR was the method, and the copy in TCRdb shows in-frame clones only, minus some. This table holds approximately 360,000 clones, 75% to 90% found once. The sample was PBMCs or T cells enriched from blood (not recorded which). Receptors were obtained from a woman aged 45-65 years who had recovered from COVID-19.

J is TRBJ2-4 and V is TRBV5-6; perhaps TRBD1 as D (6 bases). With 1 base removed from V and 1 base from J, the gap between germline ends came to 12 bases. The CDR3 sequence is 16 residues long. CDR1 and CDR2 (germline): SGHDT, YYEEEE. The CDR3 is CASSLYRAEAKNIQYF. The DNA of the CDR3 is TGTGCCAGCAGCTTGTACAGGGCGGAGGCCAAAAACATTCAGTACTTC.

This chain uses TRBV2 with TRBJ1-6, with 8 bases that match TRBD1. With 6 bases clipped from V and 14 bases from J, the junction kept 6 bases outside the gene matches. Germline CDR1 and CDR2: SNHLY and FYNNEI. The CDR3 totals 12 residues. This chain's CDR3 is CASRETGATLHF. CDR3 coding DNA: TGTGCCAGCAGAGAGACAGGGGCAACCCTCCACTTT.

The chain links TRBV27 to TRBJ1-1; TRBD1 aligns across 8 bases. Trimming took 6 bases from V and 7 from J; bases not matched to a gene: 19. The CDR3 has 17 residues. Germline V gives CDR1 MNHEY, CDR2 SMNVEV (reference sequence). CDR3 in DNA: TGTGCCAGCAGGCTGATTACCGCCGGACAGGGATCTAATGAAGCTTTCTTT. It translates to CASRLITAGQGSNEAFF.

The chain combines TRBV6-2 or TRBV6-3 with TRBJ2-2; 8 bases line up with TRBD1. The CDR3 consists of 16 residues. Trimming removed 0 bases from V and 4 bases from J; junction bases left unmatched: 4. From germline, CDR1 is MNHEY and CDR2 SVGEGT. CDR3 sequence: CASSYSPGGSTGELFF. In DNA, the CDR3 is TGTGCCAGCAGTTACTCGCCAGGGGGCAGCACCGGGGAGCTGTTTTTT.

The CDR3: CAWTVLGSKNTEAFF. Here the CDR3 DNA reads TGTGCCTGGACCGTACTCGGGAGCAAGAACACTGAAGCTTTCTTT. The chain couples TRBV30 to TRBJ1-1; D not certain. Per germline, CDR1 GTSNPN and CDR2 SVGIG (reference sequence). The CDR3 sequence is 15 residues long. V lost 4 bases and J lost 1, with 16 bases in between.

This clone was seen ten or more times. DNA of the CDR3: TGTGCCAGCTCACCGGGACAGGGGGCTCATGGCTACACCTTC. This translates into CASSPGQGAHGYTF. The V call is TRBV18, the J call TRBJ1-2; 12 nucleotides align to TRBD1. The CDR3 covers 14 residues. Germline CDR1 and CDR2: KGHSH and LQKENI. Trimming took 3 bases from V and 6 from J; bases not matched to a gene: 2.

This clone occurred once. The chain has TRBV14 and TRBJ2-1; 13 bases fit TRBD2. The CDR3 is 16 amino acids. Per the germline V gene, CDR1 is SGHDN and CDR2 is FVKESK. The junction had 6 bases not matched to a gene; V was cut back by 4 bases and J by 6 bases. In nucleotides, the CDR3 is TGTGCCAGCAGCCTCGGACTAGCGGGAGTCCGCAATGAGCAGTTCTTC. Translation: CASSLGLAGVRNEQFF. Full variable domain (remainder filled in from reference TRBV14 and TRBJ2-1): EAGVTQFPSHSVIEKGQTVTLRCDPISGHDNLYWYRRVMGKEIKFLLHFVKESKQDESGMPNNRFLAERTGGTYSTLKVQPAELEDSGVYFCASSLGLAGVRNEQFFGPGTRLTVL.

The chain uses TRBV2 and TRBJ2-7; D remains unclear. The CDR3 contains 13 residues. The germline V gene encodes CDR1 SNHLY and CDR2 FYNNEI. Between the trimmed V and J ends, which lost 4 bases and 0 bases, there was a span of 7 bases. CDR3 protein: CASSGTYSYEQYF. CDR3 nucleotide sequence: TGTGCCAGCAGTGGCACATACTCCTACGAGCAGTACTTC.

V is TRBV27 and J is TRBJ2-1, with TRBD1 matching over 11 bases. The CDR3 contains 17 residues. J gave up 5 bases and V 5 bases, and 11 bases lay outside the gene matches. The germline V gene has CDR1 MNHEY and CDR2 SMNVEV (reference sequence). The DNA of the CDR3 is TGTGCCAGCAGTCCACTCACCCGGGACAGGGGGAACAATGAGCAGTTCTTC. As protein: CASSPLTRDRGNNEQFF.